This T cell receptor (beta chain) was sequenced for a study of Ad26.COV2.S vaccination and SARS-CoV-2 variants. Study-level background: Of the COV1001 trial arms, the Ad26.COV2.S arm included the donor.

This sample's treatment: 15 to 20 received Ad26.COV2.S at low or high dose, single or two shots; a few received placebo; per-sample allocation not given. Repertoires come from day 63 after the first vaccine or placebo injection. An adult donor aged 18-55 years was enrolled in Boston. The data were produced by immunoSEQ multiplex PCR, yet TCRdb's version contains in-frame clones alone and is incomplete. The sample has more than 300,000 clones, about 87% seen once; the top ten hold 6.4%. With 4 bases clipped from V and 2 bases from J, the junction kept 2 bases outside the gene matches. Germline-derived CDR1 and CDR2 are LNHDA and SQIVND (reference sequence). The CDR3 has 14 amino acids.

This TCR was recovered from a person between 18 and 65 years old who received the Ad26.COV2.S COVID-19 vaccine or a placebo. The input for sequencing was peripheral blood, taken in a trial of Ad26.COV2.S vaccine versus placebo. V usage is TRBV19 and J usage is TRBJ2-5, with 9 bases identical to TRBD1. CDR3 sequence reads: CASSKDRGQETQYF. The DNA of the CDR3 is TGTGCCAGTAGTAAGGACAGGGGACAAGAGACCCAGTACTTC.